The 23 T cell receptor beta chains reported below all come from one sample, sequenced in a study of OX40 agonist ivuxolimab in advanced cancers. Sequencing was performed with immunoSEQ multiplex PCR; in TCRdb, only in-frame clones are kept and a portion is missing. The data contain some 39,000 clones, 70% to 90% of them singletons. The sample was CD4+ or CD8+ T cells sorted from blood, taken in a trial of the OX40 agonist ivuxolimab. These receptors originate from an adult with an advanced solid tumor such as melanoma, head and neck, liver or kidney cancer.

The V call is TRBV11-2, the J call TRBJ2-7, with 9 bases identical to TRBD1. The germline V gene has CDR1 SGHAT and CDR2 FQNNGV. Trimming removed 5 bases from V and 3 bases from J; junction bases left unmatched: 5. This CDR3 is 14 amino acids long. The CDR3 DNA follows: TGTGCCAGCAGCCTAAGGGACAGGGTCTACGAGCAGTACTTC. Encoded protein: CASSLRDRVYEQYF.

The rearrangement uses TRBV5-6 and TRBJ2-7; 12 positions agree with TRBD2. Germline V gene data show CDR1 as SGHDT and CDR2 as YYEEEE. V lost 1 base to trimming and J lost 5 bases; unmatched junction nucleotides: 7. The CDR3 is made up of 16 amino acids. CDR3 amino acids: CASSLTLAGGPDEQYF. The CDR3 bases are TGTGCCAGCAGCTTGACCCTAGCGGGAGGGCCCGACGAGCAGTACTTC.

The chain joins TRBV5-4 to TRBJ2-1, with 10 positions matching TRBD2. The junction had 9 bases not matched to a gene; V was cut back by 8 bases and J by 7 bases. There are 14 residues in the CDR3. Germline CDR1 is SGHNT and CDR2 is YYREEE (reference sequence). CDR3 DNA: TGTGCCAGTTTAGCGGGAGGACCGGGTAATGAGCAGTTCTTC. Residues: CASLAGGPGNEQFF.

The rearrangement links TRBV19 to TRBJ1-4; D ambiguous. The germline CDR1 and CDR2 sequences are LNHDA and SQIVND (reference sequence). With 3 bases removed from V and 0 bases from J, the gap between germline ends came to 5 bases. The CDR3 is 14 residues long. CDR3 loop: CASSIRSTNEKLFF. In DNA, the CDR3 is TGTGCCAGTAGTATTCGGTCAACTAATGAAAAACTGTTTTTT.

This chain connects TRBV29-1 to TRBJ1-4; D is possibly TRBD1 (6 bases). CDR1 is SQVTM, CDR2 ANQGSEA, per germline. V shed 6 bases and J shed 8 bases, with 16 bases lying between them. This CDR3 comprises 13 residues. The CDR3 region is CSVYRELGEKLFF. The CDR3 coding sequence is TGCAGCGTGTACAGGGAGCTAGGGGAAAAACTGTTTTTT.

The chain is built from TRBV6-5 and TRBJ2-1; no reliable D call. Germline loops: CDR1 MNHEY, CDR2 SVGAGI. Trimming shortened V by 5 bases and J by 5 bases, and 16 bases separated the two germline ends. The CDR3 consists of 15 residues. CDR3 DNA sequence: TGTGCCAGCAGTCCCGGGCAACTATCCGACAATGAGCAGTTCTTC. This translates into CASSPGQLSDNEQFF.

This sequence joins TRBV6-5 and TRBJ2-7, with 10 bases aligning to TRBD1. Germline trimming cut 6 bases from V and 3 bases from J; bases unmatched to any gene: 5. Germline V gene sequence: CDR1 MNHEY, CDR2 SVGAGI. The CDR3 loop spans 14 amino acids. The CDR3 DNA follows: TGTGCCAGCAGGAGGGGACAGGGGCGCTACGAGCAGTACTTC. Translation: CASRRGQGRYEQYF.

The chain is built from TRBV18 and TRBJ1-2, with a tentative D call TRBD1 (6 bases). Deletions cut 3 bases from V and 5 bases from J, with 10 bases between. The CDR3 extends over 13 amino acids. Looked up from germline, CDR1 is KGHSH and CDR2 is LQKENI. The chain's CDR3 is CASSPDRTYGYTF. The CDR3 DNA follows: TGTGCCAGCTCACCGGACAGAACTTATGGCTACACCTTC.

The table lists this clone with a few counts. The V gene is TRBV29-1, the J gene TRBJ2-5, with a tentative D call TRBD2 (6 bases). V lost 8 bases, J lost 5 bases, and 15 bases lay in between. The CDR3 runs 12 residues. Germline V lookup: CDR1 SQVTM, CDR2 ANQGSEA. This CDR3 is CSTSTSGETQYF. CDR3 DNA sequence: TGCAGCACTAGCACTTCGGGGGAGACCCAGTACTTC.

The chain combines TRBV19 with TRBJ1-5; no clear D. V lost 1 base and J lost 4, with 17 bases in between. This CDR3 contains 17 residues. Germline CDR1 LNHDA, CDR2 SQIVND (reference sequence). CDR3: CASSIGGGKGRNQPQHF. The CDR3 DNA sequence: TGTGCCAGTAGTATAGGAGGAGGGAAAGGTAGGAATCAGCCCCAGCATTTT.

The chain has TRBV6-1 and TRBJ2-3; 7 positions match TRBD2. Trimming at V came to 9 bases and at J to 4 bases, leaving 7 bases not matched to a gene. Per germline, CDR1 MNHNS and CDR2 SASEGT. The CDR3 totals 13 residues. CDR3 loop: CASLLADSDTQYF. DNA for the CDR3: TGTGCCAGTCTGCTAGCGGACTCAGATACGCAGTATTTT.

This clone turned up a few times. The CDR3 DNA reads as TGCAGCGTTGGCGAGAGTTCTGGCGAGCAGTACTTC. As protein: CSVGESSGEQYF. V and J are TRBV29-1 and TRBJ2-7; no definite D call. This CDR3 comprises 12 residues. Germline CDR1 SQVTM, CDR2 ANQGSEA. V lost 4 bases and J 6 bases, leaving 13 bases between the germline ends.

V gene TRBV5-5 combines with J gene TRBJ1-2; a possible D gene is TRBD1 (6 bases). The CDR3 is 15 amino acids. Trimming stripped 5 bases from V and 1 base from J, with 15 bases between. Looked up from germline, CDR1 is SGHKS and CDR2 is YYEKEE (reference sequence). CDR3 amino acids: CASRQAGALNYGYTF. The CDR3 coding sequence is TGTGCCAGCAGGCAGGCAGGGGCCCTTAACTATGGCTACACCTTC.

This chain joins TRBV29-1 and TRBJ1-1; D ambiguous. Deletions cut 4 bases from V and 4 bases from J, with 7 bases between. Looked up from germline, CDR1 is SQVTM and CDR2 is ANQGSEA. The CDR3 is 11 amino acids. CDR3 in amino acids: CSVGGFTEAFF. In DNA form, the CDR3 reads TGCAGCGTTGGAGGGTTCACTGAAGCTTTCTTT.

The CDR3 DNA follows: TGTGCCAGCGAGACCATGAATCAGCCCCAGCATTTT. Residues: CASETMNQPQHF. The V call is TRBV28, the J call TRBJ1-5; no firm D call. Trimming removed 8 bases at V and 4 bases at J, with 9 bases between. The length of the CDR3 is 12 residues. CDR1 and CDR2 (germline): MDHEN, SYDVKM.

The rearrangement links TRBV6-5 to TRBJ2-1, with unresolved D. The V gene's germline CDR1 is MNHEY and CDR2 SVGAGI. There are 11 residues in the CDR3. Trimming removed 7 bases at V and 4 bases at J, with 5 bases between. This chain's CDR3 is CASTNYNEQFF. As DNA, the CDR3 is TGTGCCAGCACCAATTACAATGAGCAGTTCTTC.

The chain carries TRBV11-2 and TRBJ2-3, with TRBD2 matching 10 bases. The CDR3 sequence is 15 residues long. Germline CDR1 SGHAT, CDR2 FQNNGV. Unmatched junction bases numbered 3, after V lost 5 bases and J lost 1 base. CDR3 loop: CASSRTSGCTDTQYF. The CDR3 region has the DNA TGTGCCAGCAGCCGGACTAGCGGATGCACAGATACGCAGTATTTT.

V gene TRBV11-1 combines with J gene TRBJ2-3; 7 nucleotides line up with TRBD2. V shed 2 bases, J shed 7 bases, and the junction held 12 bases outside the gene matches. The CDR3 runs 16 residues. The germline V gene encodes CDR1 SGHAT and CDR2 FQDESV (reference sequence). The CDR3 spells CASSLRASGGTHTQYF. The CDR3 nucleotides are TGTGCCAGCAGCTTAAGGGCTAGCGGAGGGACTCATACGCAGTATTTT. The full variable domain, completed using reference TRBV11-1 and TRBJ2-3, is EAEVAQSPRYKITEKSQAVAFWCDPISGHATLYWYRQILGQGPELLVQFQDESVVDDSQLPKDRFSAERLKGVDSTLKIQPAELGDSAMYLCASSLRASGGTHTQYFGPGTRLTVL.

The chain has TRBV28 and TRBJ2-1, with 8 bases aligning to TRBD2. CDR3 size: 14 residues. The V segment lost 3 bases and the J segment 7 bases; nucleotides outside the gene matches: 5. Germline values: CDR1 MDHEN, CDR2 SYDVKM. CDR3 DNA sequence: TGTGCCAGCAGTTTGGGCGGGAGGAGGAATGAGCAGTTCTTC. Translating gives CASSLGGRRNEQFF.

CDR3: CASSQLAGGAIIQYF. In nucleotides, the CDR3 is TGTGCCAGCAGTCAATTAGCGGGAGGGGCAATCATTCAGTACTTC. The rearrangement uses TRBV28 and TRBJ2-4; TRBD2 matches 11 bases. The CDR3 contains 15 residues. With 5 bases clipped from V and 9 bases from J, the junction kept 9 bases outside the gene matches. Germline V gene sequence: CDR1 MDHEN, CDR2 SYDVKM.

This chain links TRBV6-5 with TRBJ2-3; 9 bases agree with TRBD2. The CDR3 has 15 amino acids. The ends lost 5 bases at V and 1 base at J; junction bases unmatched: 4. Germline CDR1 and CDR2: MNHEY and SVGAGI. The DNA for the CDR3 is TGTGCCAGCAGTCCATTAGCGGGAGGCACAGATACGCAGTATTTT. Amino acid sequence: CASSPLAGGTDTQYF.

The J gene is TRBJ1-5, the V gene TRBV28; TRBD1 agrees at 8 bases. V trimming: 5 bases; J trimming: 3 bases; junction bases outside the gene matches: 9. The length of the CDR3 is 16 residues. Germline loops: CDR1 MDHEN, CDR2 SYDVKM. CDR3 in DNA: TGTGCCAGCAGTCAAGTTCGGACAGGGAACAATCAGCCCCAGCATTTT. Amino acids: CASSQVRTGNNQPQHF.

V gene TRBV2 combines with J gene TRBJ1-5; possible D gene TRBD1, 5 bases. The CDR3 loop spans 13 amino acids. Germline CDR1 SNHLY, CDR2 FYNNEI. V gave up 5 bases and J gave up 7 bases, with 12 bases separating them. The CDR3 sequence is CASSFGGYQPQHF. CDR3 DNA: TGTGCCAGCAGTTTTGGGGGGTACCAGCCCCAGCATTTT.